This T cell receptor (beta chain) was documented in a study of blood T cell repertoires in COVID-19. The authors' processing: It was from reference gene primer amplification that nucleated cell counts were estimated. The method was immunoSEQ multiplex PCR; TCRdb's version includes in-frame clones alone and lacks a portion of them. V and J calls and clone size are those listed in that table; D and trimming were worked out from the DNA. The sample shows about 160,000 clones, roughly 85% of them seen only once. Germline V gene sequence: CDR1 SNHLY, CDR2 FYNNEI. V dropped 4 bases and J dropped 1 base, with 13 bases sitting between them. The length of the CDR3 is 15 residues.

Sequencing was carried out using peripheral blood. This TCR was sampled from a man aged 40-50 years with acute or convalescent COVID-19. J is TRBJ1-1 and V is TRBV2; D gene ambiguous. The CDR3 region has the DNA TGTGCCAGCAGTGGAACCCAGGTTCGGAACACTGAAGCTTTCTTT. It encodes CASSGTQVRNTEAFF. The entire variable domain, with the rest obtained from reference TRBV2 and TRBJ1-1, is as follows: EPEVTQTPSHQVTQMGQEVILRCVPISNHLYFYWYRQILGQKVEFLVSFYNNEISEKSEIFDDQFSVERPDGSNFTLKIRSTKLEDSAMYFCASSGTQVRNTEAFFGQGTRLTVV.